This T cell receptor (beta chain) derives from a study of cytomegalovirus exposure and HLA in healthy donors. Use of 60 Vbeta and 13 Jbeta primers characterized the PCR. The data were produced by immunoSEQ multiplex PCR, yet TCRdb's version contains in-frame clones alone and is incomplete. Here the sample spans 180,000 or so clones, 70% to 80% being singletons. The CDR3 runs to 15 residues. V shed 5 bases and J 11 bases; nucleotides not matched to a gene: 11. The V gene's germline CDR1 is SGHAT and CDR2 FQNNGV. The sample comprised PBMCs. The rearrangement links TRBV11-2 to TRBJ2-1, with TRBD2 identical over 11 bases. This receptor was identified in a woman in her fifties or sixties in good health and CMV-seronegative. CDR3 sequence: CASSKTSGGAFKQFF. In DNA, the CDR3 is TGTGCCAGCAGCAAAACTAGCGGGGGAGCGTTCAAGCAGTTCTTC.